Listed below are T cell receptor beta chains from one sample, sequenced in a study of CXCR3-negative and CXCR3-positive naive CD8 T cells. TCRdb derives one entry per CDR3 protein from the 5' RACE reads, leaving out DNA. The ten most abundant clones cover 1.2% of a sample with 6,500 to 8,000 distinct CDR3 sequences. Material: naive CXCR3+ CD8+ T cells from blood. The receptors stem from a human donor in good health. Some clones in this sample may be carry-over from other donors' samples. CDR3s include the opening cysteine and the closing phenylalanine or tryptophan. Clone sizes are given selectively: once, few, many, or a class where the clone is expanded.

CSVAGGQGTEAFF	medium-sized	TRBV29-1	TRBJ1-1
CASSLAPYEQYF	medium-sized	TRBV7-2	TRBJ2-7
CSVAWYGGANNEQFF	medium-sized	TRBV29-1	TRBJ2-1
CASSEAGTGVNTIYF	medium-sized	TRBV21-1	TRBJ1-3
CASSHRDRPYEQYF	medium-sized	TRBV14	TRBJ2-7
CSVALGTGGQPQHF	.	TRBV29-1	TRBJ1-5
CASSFQREVEETQYF	medium-sized	TRBV7-9	TRBJ2-5
CASSPAGLNEQFF	.	TRBV4-3	TRBJ2-1
CASSLFLLNTEAFF	medium-sized	TRBV28	TRBJ1-1
CASRGTRIMNTEAFF	.	TRBV4-3	TRBJ1-1
CSALEASPGETQYF	.	TRBV20-1	TRBJ2-5
CASSNSPIPTSGATSYEQYF	.	TRBV21-1	TRBJ2-7
CSATGSSYNSPLHF	medium-sized	TRBV20-1	TRBJ1-6
CASSYSGYNEQFF	.	TRBV6-2/TRBV6-3	TRBJ2-1
CASSQVRAAPNTEAFF	.	TRBV4-2	TRBJ1-1
CASSYSALAGGWDNEQFF	medium-sized	TRBV6-5	TRBJ2-1
CSVEGGGYEQYF	.	TRBV29-1	TRBJ2-7
CSARDFSGPSYNEQFF	medium-sized	TRBV20-1	TRBJ2-1
CASSYGTGRYSYEQYF	medium-sized	TRBV6-5	TRBJ2-7
CSARDGIYEQYF	medium-sized	TRBV20-1	TRBJ2-7
CASSQLQSWPGYEQYF	.	TRBV14	TRBJ2-7
CSVYRVAGRVQYF	medium-sized	TRBV29-1	TRBJ2-7
CSVVTNYGYTF	medium-sized	TRBV29-1	TRBJ1-2
CASSQQGADTQYF	medium-sized	TRBV7-2	TRBJ2-3
CATALAHASSYNSPLHF	medium-sized	TRBV12-3/TRBV12-4	TRBJ1-6
CASMTPTGTRPFRF	medium-sized	TRBV28	TRBJ2-1
CAWSPPYRGNQPQHF	medium-sized	TRBV30	TRBJ1-5
CASSLAGVHGGTEAFF	medium-sized	TRBV5-1	TRBJ1-1
CASSHNAGEAFF	.	TRBV4-1	TRBJ1-1
CSADGTSGARSYNEQFF	.	TRBV29-1	TRBJ2-1
CASSSYNEQFF	.	TRBV19	TRBJ2-1
CASSSGTPNSYEQYF	medium-sized	TRBV13	TRBJ2-7
CASSLRTGTRTEAFF	.	TRBV5-1	TRBJ1-1
CSARGYTGNYSNQPQHF	medium-sized	TRBV20-1	TRBJ1-5
CSVVGTGGLDQYF	.	TRBV29-1	TRBJ2-7
CASLGGGPGNEQFF	medium-sized	TRBV6-2/TRBV6-3	TRBJ2-1
CASSSAEGGKPLHF	medium-sized	TRBV27	TRBJ1-6
CASSLETGGTQPQHF	.	TRBV12-3/TRBV12-4	TRBJ1-5
CASSYSNEQYF	medium-sized	TRBV6-6	TRBJ2-7
CASSGQGQETQYF	medium-sized	TRBV19	TRBJ2-5
CSARDFGTRVLNEQFF	medium-sized	TRBV20-1	TRBJ2-1